One sample yielded the 18 T cell receptor beta chains listed below, sequenced in a study of shared clonotypes between healthy human individuals (dated by TCRdb to 2018 to 2020). CD8 naive samples consisted of CD45RO-negative cells that were positively selected for CCR7, yielding a CD45RA+CCR7+ population without TemRA cells. Libraries were prepared through the immunoSEQ multiplex PCR assay. This is the immuneACCESS table as TCRdb keeps it, with only in-frame sequences that have V and J called. A part of the clones is gone; compared with another copy, unresolved V genes explain less than half, and the rest is unexplained. This sample lists about 2 million clones; less than 95% were detected once. The ten most abundant clones make up more than 0.95% of the sample. The sample taken for sequencing was naive CD8+ T cells sorted from blood. The sample's cell subset or site label, decoded: CD45RA+CCR7+. The origin of the receptors is a man aged 18-30 years in good health.

The chain has TRBV4-2 and TRBJ1-2; D is unresolved. Germline V gene data show CDR1 as LGHNA and CDR2 as YNFKEQ. Trimming took 4 bases from V and 5 from J, leaving 11 bases between them. The CDR3 covers 13 residues. The CDR3 is CASSPDGIYGYTF. The CDR3 bases are TGTGCCAGCAGCCCGGACGGGATTTATGGCTACACCTTC.

Worth noting for this clone: A junction end diverges from the germline sequence, so it may reflect a read error. The chain recombines TRBV6-6 with TRBJ2-5; perhaps TRBD2 as D (6 bases). The CDR3 is 13 amino acids. Germline assignment: CDR1 MNHNY and CDR2 SVGAGI (reference sequence). The CDR3 bases are TGTGCCAGCAGTTACGGAGGGGAAGAGGCCCAGTACTTC. This translates into CASSYGGEEAQYF.

The chain carries TRBV6-1 and TRBJ1-2; no clear D. Deletions cut 2 bases from V and 3 bases from J, with 16 bases between. Germline values: CDR1 MNHNS, CDR2 SASEGT. This CDR3 has 16 residues. The CDR3 coding sequence is TGTGCCAGCAGTGAAAGGTTTGGGGAGGAAGACTATGGCTACACCTTC. Encoded protein: CASSERFGEEDYGYTF.

As to this clone: A read error may account for a junction end that differs from germline. This chain joins TRBV19 and TRBJ1-5, with D perhaps matching TRBD1 (6 bases). The CDR3 consists of 15 residues. Germline-derived CDR1 and CDR2 are LNHDA and SQIVND (reference sequence). The CDR3 nucleotides are TGTGCCAGTAGTATCCTCCCAGGGGCCAATCTGCCCCAGCATTTT. Its protein is CASSILPGANLPQHF.

V and J are TRBV10-3 and TRBJ1-5; D unresolved. Looked up from germline, CDR1 is ENHRY and CDR2 is SYGVKD. The CDR3 sequence is 15 residues long. V was shortened by 10 bases and J by 6 bases, with 22 bases between the two germline ends. CDR3 DNA: TGTGCCACCGCGGACCACAGCCCTGAATCTCAGCCCCAGCATTTT. Translating it yields CATADHSPESQPQHF.

This rearrangement joins TRBV12-5 to TRBJ2-7; D ambiguous. The ends were cut back, 6 bases at V and 5 bases at J, with 8 bases in the middle. The CDR3 is made up of 11 amino acids. Germline V gene data show CDR1 as LGHNT and CDR2 as FRNRAP. CDR3: CASGVVNEQYF. The DNA of the CDR3 is TGTGCTAGTGGGGTGGTTAACGAGCAGTACTTC.

Comment on this clone: This specimen includes other DNA sequences encoding the same CDR3. This chain connects TRBV18 to TRBJ2-7; perhaps TRBD2 as D (5 bases). Deletions cut 2 bases from V and 4 bases from J, with 6 bases between. Germline-derived CDR1 and CDR2 are KGHSH and LQKENI. CDR3 length: 12 amino acids. The CDR3 loop is CASSPGGYEQYF. CDR3 DNA: TGTGCCAGCTCACCAGGCGGGTACGAGCAGTACTTC.

The gene calls are TRBV13 and TRBJ2-3; no firm D call. The CDR3 totals 17 residues. V was cut by 5 bases and J by 0 bases, with 18 bases left in between. Germline loops: CDR1 PRHDT, CDR2 FYEKMQ (reference sequence). The CDR3: CASSPHLEGSSTDTQYF. DNA for the CDR3: TGTGCCAGCAGCCCCCATCTGGAAGGTTCTAGCACAGATACGCAGTATTTT.

The chain links TRBV7-9 to TRBJ2-5; D is perhaps TRBD1 (6 bases). The CDR3 totals 16 residues. Germline CDR1 SEHNR, CDR2 FQNEAQ (reference sequence). V lost 3 bases and J 1 base, leaving 15 bases between the germline ends. CDR3 in amino acids: CASSFPRTVIQETQYF. The CDR3 DNA reads as TGTGCCAGCAGCTTTCCCAGGACAGTTATCCAAGAGACCCAGTACTTC.

V is TRBV5-1 and J is TRBJ1-1; D gene uncertain. The V gene's germline CDR1 is SGHRS and CDR2 YFSETQ. Trimming left V 0 bases short and J 0 bases short, with 6 bases between. The CDR3 has 14 residues. DNA for the CDR3: TGCGCCAGCAGCTTGGGCAGGTTGAACACTGAAGCTTTCTTT. Its protein product is CASSLGRLNTEAFF.

The chain combines TRBV19 with TRBJ1-2, with no clear D. The V and J ends lost 7 bases and 6 bases respectively, with 24 bases between them. CDR3 size: 16 residues. CDR1 is LNHDA and CDR2 is SQIVND in the germline V gene (reference sequence). The CDR3 coding sequence is TGTGCCAGTACGTTCCTTCCATTTACAAAGCAGCATGGCTACACCTTC. This codes for CASTFLPFTKQHGYTF.

The chain's CDR3 is CASSRGNPYEQYF. The CDR3 DNA sequence: TGTGCCAGTAGTAGGGGCAATCCCTACGAGCAGTACTTC. V gene TRBV19 combines with J gene TRBJ2-7; D may be TRBD1 (5 bases). V dropped 4 bases and J dropped 2 bases, with 9 bases sitting between them. The CDR3 is made up of 13 amino acids. Germline assignment: CDR1 LNHDA and CDR2 SQIVND (reference sequence).

V gene TRBV5-4 combines with J gene TRBJ1-1; D not resolved. Germline CDR1 SGHNT, CDR2 YYREEE (reference sequence). V was pared by 3 bases and J by 0 bases, with 6 bases between. This CDR3 region has 13 residues. CDR3 amino acids: CASSSTLNTEAFF. The DNA of the CDR3 is TGTGCCAGCAGCTCAACCCTGAACACTGAAGCTTTCTTT.

The chain employs TRBV10-1 and TRBJ1-6; 7 bases are shared with TRBD1. This CDR3 spans 14 amino acids. V was pared by 6 bases and J by 10 bases, with 9 bases of the junction left unmatched. Germline V lookup: CDR1 WNHNN, CDR2 SYGVQD (reference sequence). The CDR3 DNA is TGCGCCAGCAGCGACGACAGGGCGGACTCACCCCTCCACTTT. Translation: CASSDDRADSPLHF.

The chain joins TRBV28 to TRBJ2-5; D is perhaps TRBD2 (6 bases). V gave up 3 bases and J gave up 2 bases, with 16 bases separating them. Germline CDR1 MDHEN, CDR2 SYDVKM. CDR3 length: 16 amino acids. The CDR3 loop is CASSFLSERVQETQYF. The DNA for the CDR3 is TGTGCCAGCAGTTTCCTGTCCGAGCGGGTACAAGAGACCCAGTACTTC.

The chain has TRBV11-2 and TRBJ1-2; unclear D gene. V dropped 5 bases and J dropped 2 bases, with 21 bases sitting between them. The germline gives CDR1 SGHAT, CDR2 FQNNGV. CDR3 length: 17 residues. The CDR3 is CASSREARGGWNYGYTF. CDR3 in DNA: TGTGCCAGCAGCCGAGAAGCTCGGGGAGGGTGGAACTATGGCTACACCTTC. Full variable domain (missing parts from reference TRBV11-2 and TRBJ1-2): EAGVAQSPRYKIIEKRQSVAFWCNPISGHATLYWYQQILGQGPKLLIQFQNNGVVDDSQLPKDRFSAERLKGVDSTLKIQPAKLEDSAVYLCASSREARGGWNYGYTFGSGTRLTVV.

The chain employs TRBV6-1 and TRBJ2-7; the D gene could be TRBD1 or TRBD2 (5 bases each). V dropped 4 bases and J dropped 1 base, with 14 bases sitting between them. The CDR3 contains 15 residues. Germline CDR1 and CDR2: MNHNS and SASEGT. The CDR3 here is CASSVGEGFSYEQYF. In DNA, the CDR3 is TGTGCCAGCAGTGTAGGAGAGGGGTTTTCCTACGAGCAGTACTTC.

There are a few counts of this clone. The chain has TRBV2 and TRBJ2-2; 9 nucleotides line up with TRBD1. CDR1 and CDR2 (germline): SNHLY, FYNNEI. V dropped 8 bases and J dropped 3; count of bases not matched to a gene: 4. This CDR3 is built from 14 residues. CDR3 nucleotides: TGTGCCAGCGAGGACAGGGGTTACACCGGGGAGCTGTTTTTT. Translating gives CASEDRGYTGELFF.